The clone carrying this T cell receptor beta chain was seen many times. The library targeted TCRbeta and was prepared with unique molecular identifiers. One entry per CDR3 protein, called by TCRdb with MiXCR from the PCR reads. Here the sample spans 150,000 to 200,000 distinct CDR3 sequences, more than 6.5% being singletons. The CDR3 length is 14 residues. J was trimmed by 1 base and V by 6 bases; bases with no gene match: 6. The sample is drawn from a study of T-cell reconstitution after alpha-beta-depleted transplantation in children. This clonotype was sampled from a human donor who donated a stem cell graft to a child with Wiskott-Aldrich syndrome. The chain links TRBV12-3 or TRBV12-4 to TRBJ2-7; 7 bases map to TRBD2. Here the sequenced sample was PBMCs from the stem cell graft donor, taken from the stem cell graft. The CDR3 DNA reads as TGTGCCAGCAGAAAGGGGAGGGATTCCTACGAGCAGTACTTC. It encodes CASRKGRDSYEQYF.